Presented here are 22 T cell receptor beta chains from one specimen sequenced in a study of early T cells in non-severe SARS-CoV-2 infection. TCRdb reprocessed the 5' RACE reads via MiXCR and lists one record per CDR3 protein. The sample records 43,000 or so distinct CDR3 sequences, roughly 4% being singletons. Sequenced material: whole blood. These receptors all stem from an adult who was a healthcare worker with PCR-confirmed SARS-CoV-2 infection or an uninfected control (not recorded which).

This clonotype was counted many times. This chain joins TRBV18 and TRBJ1-1; 7 bases align to TRBD1. Trimming took 4 bases from V and 5 from J; bases not matched to a gene: 7. CDR3 length: 14 residues. The germline CDR1 and CDR2 sequences are KGHSH and LQKENI. The CDR3 nucleotides read TGTGCCAGCTCACAGGCGAGGGGGCAAACTGAAGCTTTCTTT. Translation: CASSQARGQTEAFF.

This clonotype showed up many times. In DNA, the CDR3 is TGCGCCAGCAGCTTCCGACAGGGTGAAACCGGGGAGCTGTTTTTT. It yields the protein CASSFRQGETGELFF. This chain uses TRBV5-1 with TRBJ2-2; 7 bases match TRBD1. V lost 2 bases, J lost 5 bases, and 6 bases stayed unmatched. CDR3 length: 15 residues. Germline CDR1 reads SGHRS; CDR2 reads YFSETQ.

This clonotype showed up many times. The chain carries TRBV9 and TRBJ1-4, with a weak D call TRBD1 (5 bases). Between the trimmed V and J ends, which lost 5 bases and 8 bases, there was a span of 13 bases. CDR3 size: 13 residues. In germline, CDR1 is SGDLS, CDR2 YYNGEE. The CDR3 DNA reads TGTGCCAGCAGTCCGGGGGTTTCGGAAAAACTGTTTTTT. Translated: CASSPGVSEKLFF.

As for this clonotype: The junction shows a germline mismatch at one end, possibly a read error. V gene TRBV4-1 combines with J gene TRBJ2-7, with 12 bases identical to TRBD2. CDR3 length: 14 residues. In germline, CDR1 is MGHRA, CDR2 YSYEKL. CDR3 nucleotides: TGCACCAGCAGCCCGACTAGCGGGAGTTACGAGCAGTACTTC. This encodes CTSSPTSGSYEQYF.

This chain uses TRBV12-3 or TRBV12-4 with TRBJ2-1; 9 nucleotides agree with TRBD2. The CDR3 is made up of 15 amino acids. With V trimmed by 6 bases and J by 3 bases, 6 bases remained unmatched. The CDR3: CASSYSGRNYNEQFF. Written as DNA, the CDR3 is TGTGCCAGCAGCTACAGCGGGAGGAACTACAATGAGCAGTTCTTC.

This clonotype was counted at least ten times. CDR3 sequence reads: CASSTSRTDTQYF. CDR3 nucleotides: TGTGCCAGCAGTACTAGCAGGACAGATACGCAGTATTTT. The chain couples TRBV9 to TRBJ2-3; possible D gene TRBD2, 6 bases. Germline CDR1 and CDR2: SGDLS and YYNGEE. The V and J ends lost 5 bases and 3 bases respectively, with 10 bases between them. The CDR3 is 13 amino acids.

This clonotype was detected many times. The gene calls are TRBV18 and TRBJ1-5; weak D call: TRBD1 (6 bases). Trimming removed 3 bases at V and 4 bases at J, with 13 bases between. CDR3 length: 15 amino acids. CDR1 and CDR2 from the germline V gene are KGHSH and LQKENI. The CDR3 here is CASSPPGVLNQPQHF. CDR3 in DNA: TGTGCCAGCTCACCTCCAGGGGTGCTAAATCAGCCCCAGCATTTT.

This clonotype was detected many times. The chain joins TRBV20-1 to TRBJ2-1; 12 bases are a match to TRBD2. The junction had 2 bases not matched to a gene; V was cut back by 2 bases and J by 6 bases. Germline CDR1 DFQATT, CDR2 SNEGSKA (reference sequence). The CDR3 is 14 residues long. Here the CDR3 DNA reads TGCAGTGCTAGACTAGCGGGAGGGCTCAATGAGCAGTTCTTC. It encodes CSARLAGGLNEQFF.

This clonotype was counted many times. The V call is TRBV7-9, the J call TRBJ2-7; 9 bases match TRBD1. The CDR3 totals 15 residues. Losses at the gene ends were 3 bases for V and 2 bases for J; bases not matched to a gene: 5. Germline CDR1 reads SEHNR; CDR2 reads FQNEAQ (reference sequence). Here the CDR3 DNA reads TGTGCCAGCAGCTTTAAGGACAGGGGTGCCTACGAGCAGTACTTC. This gives the protein CASSFKDRGAYEQYF.

This clonotype has a count of ten or more. This chain connects TRBV19 to TRBJ2-7; TRBD1 matches at 8 bases. Per germline, CDR1 LNHDA and CDR2 SQIVND (reference sequence). The CDR3 contains 14 residues. V gave up 4 bases and J gave up 0 bases; unmatched junction bases: 2. For the CDR3, the DNA is TGTGCCAGTAGTAGGGGACAGGTCTCCTACGAGCAGTACTTC. Its translation is CASSRGQVSYEQYF.

This clonotype has more than one count but fewer than ten. The chain uses TRBV12-3 or TRBV12-4 and TRBJ2-2, with D tentatively TRBD1 (6 bases). The CDR3 has 17 residues. V shed 4 bases and J shed 1 base, with 16 bases lying between them. The CDR3 DNA is TGTGCCAGCAGTTCCGCCCCCCGACAGGTGAACACCGGGGAGCTGTTTTTT. It specifies CASSSAPRQVNTGELFF.

This clonotype was observed many times. The chain is built from TRBV2 and TRBJ2-2; D assignment may be TRBD1 or TRBD2 (5 bases each). V lost 6 bases, J lost 5 bases, and 16 bases lay in between. Per the germline V gene, CDR1 is SNHLY and CDR2 is FYNNEI. The CDR3 is 15 amino acids. The CDR3 nucleotides are TGTGCCAGCAGGGCCGGGGCCCGAGGGACCGGGGAGCTGTTTTTT. It is translated as CASRAGARGTGELFF.

This clonotype was recorded many times. The rearrangement uses TRBV5-1 and TRBJ2-2; 11 bases line up with TRBD2. From germline, CDR1 is SGHRS and CDR2 YFSETQ. V trimming: 8 bases; J trimming: 7 bases; junction bases outside the gene matches: 13. The length of the CDR3 is 16 residues. CDR3 coding DNA: TGCGCCAGTGCCGGACTAGCGGGTCCCGGGGGCGGGGAGCTGTTTTTT. Its protein is CASAGLAGPGGGELFF.

The rearrangement links TRBV20-1 to TRBJ2-1; unclear D gene. The CDR3 has 12 amino acids. Germline V gene sequence: CDR1 DFQATT, CDR2 SNEGSKA (reference sequence). Trimming shortened V by 3 bases and J by 4 bases, and 7 bases separated the two germline ends. Written as DNA, the CDR3 is TGCAGTGCTAGTACCCAGTACAATGAGCAGTTCTTC. It is translated as CSASTQYNEQFF.

In its sample, this clonotype was seen many times. The chain carries TRBV2 and TRBJ1-5; D is ambiguous. The V gene lost 4 bases and the J gene lost 9 bases, with 7 bases spanning the gap. The CDR3 contains 11 residues. The V gene's germline CDR1 is SNHLY and CDR2 FYNNEI. The CDR3 is CASSGTWPQHF. In DNA form, the CDR3 reads TGTGCCAGCAGTGGAACCTGGCCCCAGCATTTT.

Comments on this clonotype: A junction end diverges from the germline sequence, so it may reflect a read error. The chain joins TRBV29-1 to TRBJ2-5; D is perhaps TRBD2 (6 bases). CDR1 and CDR2 from the germline V gene are SQVTM and ANQGSEA. This CDR3 has 14 residues. The CDR3 loop is CSVAQGLAQETRYF. Here the CDR3 DNA reads TGCAGCGTAGCCCAGGGACTGGCACAAGAGACCCGGTACTTC.

This clonotype appeared many times. This chain connects TRBV5-4 to TRBJ1-2; the match to TRBD1 covers 8 bases. Germline CDR1 is SGHNT and CDR2 is YYREEE (reference sequence). With V trimmed by 4 bases and J by 6 bases, 5 bases remained unmatched. The CDR3 has 13 residues. The CDR3 bases are TGTGCCAGCAGCCCCGGACAGGGCAATGGCTACACCTTC. It specifies CASSPGQGNGYTF.

This clonotype was observed many times. This chain uses TRBV7-9 with TRBJ2-5; D is undetermined. V was trimmed by 1 base and J by 1 base, leaving 10 bases between them. This CDR3 is built from 15 residues. Per the germline V gene, CDR1 is SEHNR and CDR2 is FQNEAQ (reference sequence). CDR3 sequence (DNA): TGTGCCAGCAGCTTAGGGCAGAGCCTCCAAGAGACCCAGTACTTC. It yields the protein CASSLGQSLQETQYF.

The chain joins TRBV11-2 to TRBJ1-4, with TRBD1 as a possible D gene (6 bases). Germline V gene sequence: CDR1 SGHAT, CDR2 FQNNGV. The CDR3 has 12 amino acids. Trimming shortened V by 8 bases and J by 7 bases, and 11 bases separated the two germline ends. The CDR3 here is CASPGHPEKLFF. In DNA form, the CDR3 reads TGTGCCAGCCCGGGACATCCTGAAAAACTGTTTTTT.

This clonotype was counted ten times or more. The rearrangement joins TRBV12-3 or TRBV12-4 to TRBJ2-5; a weak D match, TRBD2 (6 bases). The germline V and J ends were trimmed by 3 bases and 5 bases, with 16 bases remaining between them. The CDR3 contains 15 residues. The CDR3 DNA sequence: TGTGCCAGCAGTTTTGCCGGGGGTCGCAGGGAGACCCAGTACTTC. It translates to CASSFAGGRRETQYF.

This clonotype was seen many times. The CDR3 here is CASSGDRGIGGELFF. CDR3 bases: TGTGCCAGCAGCGGAGACAGGGGGATCGGCGGGGAGCTGTTTTTT. The chain is built from TRBV2 and TRBJ2-2; 9 bases are a match to TRBD1. Per germline, CDR1 SNHLY and CDR2 FYNNEI. V dropped 6 bases and J dropped 7; count of bases not matched to a gene: 9. This CDR3 is built from 15 residues.

V gene TRBV4-1 combines with J gene TRBJ2-3, with 10 bases matching TRBD2. CDR1 MGHRA and CDR2 YSYEKL come from the germline V gene. Trimming took 5 bases from V and 8 from J; bases not matched to a gene: 10. The CDR3 has 15 amino acids. The CDR3 sequence: CASSSLAGGFGTQYF. DNA for the CDR3: TGCGCCAGCAGCTCCTTAGCGGGGGGCTTTGGTACGCAGTATTTT.